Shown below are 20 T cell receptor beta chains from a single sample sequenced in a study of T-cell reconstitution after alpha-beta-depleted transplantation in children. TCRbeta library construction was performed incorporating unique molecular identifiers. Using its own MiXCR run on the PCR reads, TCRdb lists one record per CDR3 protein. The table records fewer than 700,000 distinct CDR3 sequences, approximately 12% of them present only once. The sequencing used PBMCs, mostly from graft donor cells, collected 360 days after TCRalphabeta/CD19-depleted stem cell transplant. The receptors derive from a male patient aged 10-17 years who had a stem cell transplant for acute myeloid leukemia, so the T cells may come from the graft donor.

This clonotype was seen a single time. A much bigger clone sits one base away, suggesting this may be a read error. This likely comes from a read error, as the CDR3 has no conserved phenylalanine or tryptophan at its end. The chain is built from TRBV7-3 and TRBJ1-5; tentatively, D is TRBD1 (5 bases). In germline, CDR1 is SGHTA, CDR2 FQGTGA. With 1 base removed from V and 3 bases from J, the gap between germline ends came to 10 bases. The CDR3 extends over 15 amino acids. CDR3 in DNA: TGTGCCAGCAGCTTAAGCGGGGGTTACAATCAGCCCCAGCATTGT. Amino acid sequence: CASSLSGGYNQPQHC.

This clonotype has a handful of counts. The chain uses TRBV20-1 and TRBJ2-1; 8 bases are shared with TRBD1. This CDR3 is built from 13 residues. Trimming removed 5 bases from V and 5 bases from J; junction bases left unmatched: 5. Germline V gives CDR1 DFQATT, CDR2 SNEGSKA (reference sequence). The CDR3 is CSAAGGGNNEQFF. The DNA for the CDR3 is TGCAGTGCTGCAGGGGGCGGGAACAATGAGCAGTTCTTC.

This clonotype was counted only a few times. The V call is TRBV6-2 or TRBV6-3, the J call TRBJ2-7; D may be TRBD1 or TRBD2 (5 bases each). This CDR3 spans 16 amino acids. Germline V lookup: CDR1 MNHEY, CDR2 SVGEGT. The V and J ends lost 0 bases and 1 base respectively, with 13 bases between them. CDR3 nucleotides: TGTGCCAGCAGTTACTCGCTCCGGGACGAATCCTACGAGCAGTACTTC. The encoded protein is CASSYSLRDESYEQYF.

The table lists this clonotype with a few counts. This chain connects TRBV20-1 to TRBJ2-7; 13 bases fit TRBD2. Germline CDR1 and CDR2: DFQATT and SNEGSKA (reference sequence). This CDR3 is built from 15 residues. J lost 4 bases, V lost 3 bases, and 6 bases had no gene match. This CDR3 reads CSASPRTSGGYEQYF. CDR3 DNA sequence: TGCAGTGCTAGCCCTCGGACTAGCGGGGGTTACGAGCAGTACTTC.

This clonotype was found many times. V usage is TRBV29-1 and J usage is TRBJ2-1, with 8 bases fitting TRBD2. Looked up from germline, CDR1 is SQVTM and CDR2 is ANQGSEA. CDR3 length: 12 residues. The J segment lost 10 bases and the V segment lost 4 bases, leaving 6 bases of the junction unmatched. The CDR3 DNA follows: TGCAGCGTTGGGGTTAGCGGGACCGAGCAGTTCTTC. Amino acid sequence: CSVGVSGTEQFF.

Written as DNA, the CDR3 is TGTGCCACCAGCAGAGGGCCGTACAATGAGCAGTTCTTC. It encodes CATSRGPYNEQFF. V usage is TRBV15 and J usage is TRBJ2-1, with unresolved D. Germline CDR1 is LNHNV and CDR2 is YYDKDF (reference sequence). This CDR3 comprises 13 residues. The germline V and J ends were trimmed by 1 base and 4 bases, with 5 bases remaining between them.

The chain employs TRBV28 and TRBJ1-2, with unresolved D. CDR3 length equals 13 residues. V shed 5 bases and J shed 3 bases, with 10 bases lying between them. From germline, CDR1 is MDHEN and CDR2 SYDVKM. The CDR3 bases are TGTGCCAGCAGTCAGATAAACCACTATGGCTACACCTTC. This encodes CASSQINHYGYTF.

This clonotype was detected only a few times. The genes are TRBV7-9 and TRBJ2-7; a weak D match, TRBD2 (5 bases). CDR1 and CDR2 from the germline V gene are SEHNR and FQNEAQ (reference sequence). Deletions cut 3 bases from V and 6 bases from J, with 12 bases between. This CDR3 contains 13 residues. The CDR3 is CASSFHDGGEQYF. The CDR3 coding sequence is TGTGCCAGCAGCTTCCACGACGGAGGCGAGCAGTACTTC. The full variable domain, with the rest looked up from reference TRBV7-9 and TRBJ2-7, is DTGVSQNPRHKITKRGQNVTFRCDPISEHNRLYWYRQTLGQGPEFLTYFQNEAQLEKSRLLSDRFSAERPKGSFSTLEIQRTEQGDSAMYLCASSFHDGGEQYFGPGTRLTVT.

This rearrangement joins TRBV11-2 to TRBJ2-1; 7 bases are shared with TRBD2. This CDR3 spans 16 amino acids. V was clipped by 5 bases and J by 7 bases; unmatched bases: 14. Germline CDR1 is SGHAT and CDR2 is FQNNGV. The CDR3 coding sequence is TGTGCCAGCAGCCCCGGGGGGACTACCAGCGGGAATGAGCAGTTCTTC. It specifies CASSPGGTTSGNEQFF. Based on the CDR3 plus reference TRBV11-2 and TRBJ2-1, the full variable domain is EAGVAQSPRYKIIEKRQSVAFWCNPISGHATLYWYQQILGQGPKLLIQFQNNGVVDDSQLPKDRFSAERLKGVDSTLKIQPAKLEDSAVYLCASSPGGTTSGNEQFFGPGTRLTVL.

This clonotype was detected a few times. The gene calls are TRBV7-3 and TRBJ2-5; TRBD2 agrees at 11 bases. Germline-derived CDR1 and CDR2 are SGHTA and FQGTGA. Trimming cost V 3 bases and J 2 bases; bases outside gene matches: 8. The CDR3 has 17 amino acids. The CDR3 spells CASSFGTSGAFQETQYF. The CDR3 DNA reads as TGTGCCAGCAGCTTCGGGACTAGCGGAGCCTTTCAAGAGACCCAGTACTTC. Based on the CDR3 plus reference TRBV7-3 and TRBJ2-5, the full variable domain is GAGVSQTPSNKVTEKGKYVELRCDPISGHTALYWYRQSLGQGPEFLIYFQGTGAADDSGLPNDRFFAVRPEGSVSTLKIQRTERGDSAVYLCASSFGTSGAFQETQYFGPGTRLLVL.

CDR3 residues: CASSAPGLAGGLNTGELFF. DNA for the CDR3: TGTGCCAGCAGCGCTCCGGGACTAGCGGGAGGATTGAACACCGGGGAGCTGTTTTTT. The V and J genes are TRBV9 and TRBJ2-2; TRBD2 agrees at 15 bases. Unmatched junction bases numbered 7, after V lost 3 bases and J lost 1 base. The CDR3 is made up of 19 amino acids. Germline assignment: CDR1 SGDLS and CDR2 YYNGEE.

CDR3 in amino acids: CSASRTSGRAMSTDTQYF. In nucleotides, the CDR3 is TGCAGTGCCTCTCGGACTAGCGGGAGGGCTATGAGCACAGATACGCAGTATTTT. The V gene is TRBV20-1, the J gene TRBJ2-3; 15 bases are a match to TRBD2. Germline CDR1 and CDR2: DFQATT and SNEGSKA (reference sequence). The J segment lost 0 bases and the V segment lost 6 bases, leaving 10 bases of the junction unmatched. This CDR3 spans 18 amino acids.

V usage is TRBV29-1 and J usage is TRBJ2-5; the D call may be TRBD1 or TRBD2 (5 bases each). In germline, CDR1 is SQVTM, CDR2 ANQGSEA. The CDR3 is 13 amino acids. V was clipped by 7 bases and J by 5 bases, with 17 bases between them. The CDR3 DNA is TGCAGCGGAGGGACGGCGGTCGGCGAGACCCAGTACTTC. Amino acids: CSGGTAVGETQYF.

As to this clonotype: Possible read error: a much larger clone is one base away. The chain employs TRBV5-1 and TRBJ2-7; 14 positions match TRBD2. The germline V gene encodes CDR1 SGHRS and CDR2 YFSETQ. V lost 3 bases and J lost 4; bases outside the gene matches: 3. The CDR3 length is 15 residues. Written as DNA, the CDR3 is TGCGCCAGCAGCTGGGGACTAGCGGGAGAGTACGAGCAGTACTTC. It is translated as CASSWGLAGEYEQYF.

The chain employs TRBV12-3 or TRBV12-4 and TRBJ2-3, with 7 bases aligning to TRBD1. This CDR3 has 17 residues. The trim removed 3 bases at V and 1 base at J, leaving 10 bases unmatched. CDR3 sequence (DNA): TGTGCCAGCAGTTTTCGCCTACAGGGGAGAGGCACAGATACGCAGTATTTT. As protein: CASSFRLQGRGTDTQYF.

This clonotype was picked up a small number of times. CDR3 sequence reads: CASSQAGLAGGNTGELFF. The CDR3 bases are TGCGCCAGCAGCCAAGCAGGTCTAGCGGGAGGCAACACCGGGGAGCTGTTTTTT. V usage is TRBV4-1 and J usage is TRBJ2-2; TRBD2 aligns across 11 bases. This CDR3 is 18 amino acids long. Trimming cost V 1 base and J 2 bases; bases outside gene matches: 6. The germline CDR1 and CDR2 sequences are MGHRA and YSYEKL.

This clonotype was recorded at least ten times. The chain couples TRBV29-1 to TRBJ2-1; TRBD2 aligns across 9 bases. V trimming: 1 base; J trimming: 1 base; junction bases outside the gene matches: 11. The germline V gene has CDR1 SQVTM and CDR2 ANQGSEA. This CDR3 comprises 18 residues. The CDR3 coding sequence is TGCAGCGTTGAAGGGGGAGCGGGAGGCTTAATATCCTACAATGAGCAGTTCTTC. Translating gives CSVEGGAGGLISYNEQFF.

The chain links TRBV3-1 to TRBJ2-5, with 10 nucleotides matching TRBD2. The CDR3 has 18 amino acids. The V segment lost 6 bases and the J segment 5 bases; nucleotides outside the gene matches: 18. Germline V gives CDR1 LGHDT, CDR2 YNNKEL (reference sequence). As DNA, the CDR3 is TGTGCCAGCAGTCATGAGGGGCTAGCGGGAGTTGTCGGGGAGACCCAGTACTTC. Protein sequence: CASSHEGLAGVVGETQYF.

DNA for the CDR3: TGTGCCAGCAGTGAATCGGAGGGAATGGTCTATAATTCACCCCTCCACTTT. Its translation is CASSESEGMVYNSPLHF. The V call is TRBV25-1, the J call TRBJ1-6; no firm D call. The V and J ends lost 1 base and 3 bases respectively, with 13 bases between them. In germline, CDR1 is MGHDK, CDR2 SYGVNS. This CDR3 is 17 amino acids long.

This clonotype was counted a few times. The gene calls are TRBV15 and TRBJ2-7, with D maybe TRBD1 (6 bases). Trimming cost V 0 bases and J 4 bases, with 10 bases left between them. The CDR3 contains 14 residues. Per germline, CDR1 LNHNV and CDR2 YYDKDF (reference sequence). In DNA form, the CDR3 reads TGTGCCACCAGCAGAGAGCAGGGGCAGTACGAGCAGTACTTC. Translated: CATSREQGQYEQYF.